This entry concerns a single TCR beta chain. What it binds is unknown. The CDR3 totals 14 residues. With UMI labels, 5' RACE was used to prepare the TRB cDNA libraries. From the 5' RACE reads, TCRdb lists one entry per CDR3 protein and no DNA. The sample has tens of thousands of distinct CDR3 sequences. All CD8+ T cell subsets were sorted in triplicate at fewer than 350,000 cells each. The data were obtained in a study of CXCR3-negative and CXCR3-positive naive CD8 T cells. Whole-study context: A total of 130 million to 150 million TRB reads was generated, with about 1.5 +/- 0.3 million per library. The study, taken as a whole, reports: Memory CD8+ T cell repertoires were far less diverse than both naive subsets. Naive cells that were CXCR3-negative or CXCR3-positive used TRBV-TRBJ genes alike, while memory cells diverged. Against CXCR3-negative naive cells, CXCR3-positive naive cells showed more hydrophobic TRB CDR3s.

The clonotype was recovered from a human donor in good health. Some clones in this sample may be carry-over from other donors' samples. Sequencing was carried out using naive CXCR3+ CD8+ T cells from blood. The subset was: CD45RO-CCR7+CD27+CD95- naive CD8+ T cells expressing CXCR3 (TNR3+). The rearrangement uses TRBV12-3 or TRBV12-4 and TRBJ2-3; no DNA is available, so the TRBD2 call from TCRdb remains unchecked. The CDR3 spells CASRSGRGRNTRYF.